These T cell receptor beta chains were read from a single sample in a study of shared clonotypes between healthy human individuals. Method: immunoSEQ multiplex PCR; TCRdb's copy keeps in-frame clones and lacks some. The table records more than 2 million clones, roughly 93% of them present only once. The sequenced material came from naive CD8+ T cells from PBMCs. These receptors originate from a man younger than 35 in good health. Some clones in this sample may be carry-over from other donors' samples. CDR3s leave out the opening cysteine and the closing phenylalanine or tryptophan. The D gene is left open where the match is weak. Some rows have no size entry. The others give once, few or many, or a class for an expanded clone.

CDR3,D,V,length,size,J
ASSSPFRLAAPGELF,TRBD2,TRBV5-1,15,-,TRBJ2-2
ASSLAASSYEQY,-,TRBV5-4,12,-,TRBJ2-7
ASSLGRAGTNEKLF,-,TRBV5-1,14,-,TRBJ1-4
ASSPGGWGIFYEQY,-,TRBV11-2,14,-,TRBJ2-7
ASSSGQSPSSYEQY,TRBD1,TRBV5-6,14,-,TRBJ2-7
ASSDSGGYNEQF,-,TRBV6-4,12,-,TRBJ2-1
ASGLARTDYGYT,-,TRBV12-5,12,-,TRBJ1-2
ASSSYSGRETVGANVLT,TRBD2,TRBV27,17,-,TRBJ2-6
ASGESPGQNSNQPQH,-,TRBV27,15,once,TRBJ1-5
ASSHSPGTASYEQY,TRBD1,TRBV27,14,-,TRBJ2-7
ASSQTSSGNTIY,-,TRBV7-9,12,-,TRBJ1-3
ASSEQQGAGTEAF,TRBD1,TRBV9,13,-,TRBJ1-1
ASSPGTGEIVNQPQH,TRBD1,TRBV9,15,-,TRBJ1-5
ASSLFGVTSGSNEQF,TRBD2,TRBV28,15,-,TRBJ2-1
ASSKQEAGANVLT,-,TRBV7-9,13,-,TRBJ2-6
SASDTYEQY,-,TRBV20-1,9,once,TRBJ2-7
ASSDVITDTQY,-,TRBV6-1,11,-,TRBJ2-3
ASSHPGLGAF,TRBD2,TRBV4-1,10,once,TRBJ2-1
ASSVGMTGRYGYT,TRBD1,TRBV9,13,-,TRBJ1-2
ASSYLSSTETQY,-,TRBV28,12,-,TRBJ2-5
ASSEAPLVAREQY,-,TRBV6-1,13,-,TRBJ2-7
ASSMFSTDTQY,-,TRBV19,11,-,TRBJ2-3
ASIDSGDEQY,-,TRBV6-1,10,-,TRBJ2-7
ASIREISYEQY,-,TRBV10-1,11,-,TRBJ2-7
ASSLADFPRGGEQY,-,TRBV5-1,14,-,TRBJ2-7
ASSPRGQNNEQF,-,TRBV7-9,12,-,TRBJ2-1
ASSLPQLYEQY,-,TRBV28,11,-,TRBJ2-7
ASGLAGDYEQY,-,TRBV13,11,-,TRBJ2-7
ASSADRVNGYT,TRBD1,TRBV13,11,once,TRBJ1-2
ASEPGSGANVLT,-,TRBV28,12,-,TRBJ2-6
SVRKGAYGYT,-,TRBV29-1,10,-,TRBJ1-2
ASSNQPQH,-,TRBV28,8,-,TRBJ1-5
ASSLSGSSYEQY,TRBD2,TRBV5-6,12,-,TRBJ2-7
ASSLAANGELF,-,TRBV27,11,-,TRBJ2-2
ASSSSAVSPRAQY,-,TRBV7-2,13,-,TRBJ2-3
ATSTGGMPTYGYT,-,TRBV15,13,-,TRBJ1-2
ASSVGDRVPDTQY,TRBD1,TRBV9,13,-,TRBJ2-3
ASSLTGPHTEAF,-,TRBV5-1,12,-,TRBJ1-1
ATGDSYEQY,TRBD1,TRBV6-1,9,-,-
SVEGQGIRQEEQF,TRBD1,TRBV29-1,13,-,TRBJ2-1
ASSPLLAGGPGEQY,TRBD2,TRBV9,14,-,TRBJ2-7
ATSRALSAGSYNEQF,-,TRBV15,15,-,TRBJ2-1
ASSPPRQGAIFQETQY,TRBD1,TRBV28,16,-,TRBJ2-5
ASSARADTQY,-,TRBV9,10,-,TRBJ2-3